These T cell receptor beta chains were read from a single sample in a study of blood T cell repertoires in COVID-19. TCRdb keeps only in-frame clones here, not all; method: immunoSEQ multiplex PCR. The table shows 81,000 or so clones, with over 80% occurring only once. The sample taken for sequencing was peripheral blood. Source of these receptors: a woman aged 65 to 85 with active or convalescent COVID-19. The CDR3 runs from the conserved cysteine through the conserved F or W. Each record gives: clone size, D gene, CDR3 length, V gene, J gene, CDR3 protein, CDR3 DNA. D genes are given only for firm matches. The size entry is marked missing in some rows and otherwise reads once, few, many or a size class.

NA	NA	13	TRBV28	TRBJ1-2	CASRPRQIYGYTF	TGTGCCAGCAGGCCGAGACAGATATATGGCTACACCTTC
NA	TRBD1	15	TRBV9	TRBJ1-2	CASSETGSANYGYTF	TGTGCCAGCAGCGAGACAGGGTCGGCTAACTATGGCTACACCTTC
NA	TRBD1	16	TRBV7-2	TRBJ2-7	CASSLVLGQGADEQYF	TGTGCCAGCAGCTTAGTGCTGGGACAGGGGGCGGACGAGCAGTACTTC
NA	NA	16	TRBV18	TRBJ1-2	CASSPRSERGFYGYTF	TGTGCCAGCTCACCACGGAGTGAGCGAGGCTTCTATGGCTACACCTTC
NA	NA	15	TRBV28	TRBJ1-2	CASSLGSTTNYGYTF	TGTGCCAGCAGTTTAGGATCGACGACAAACTATGGCTACACCTTC
NA	TRBD1	16	TRBV18	TRBJ2-6	CASSPVTGIGANVLTF	TGTGCCAGCTCACCCGTGACAGGGATCGGGGCCAACGTCCTGACTTTC
NA	TRBD2	15	TRBV7-8	TRBJ2-7	CASSLHAGGSSVQYF	TGTGCCAGCAGCTTACACGCGGGGGGGAGTTCGGTGCAGTACTTC
NA	TRBD1	16	TRBV7-2	TRBJ1-1	CASSPRTGGWSTEAFF	TGTGCCAGCAGCCCAAGGACAGGGGGCTGGAGCACTGAAGCTTTCTTT
NA	NA	10	TRBV11-2	TRBJ1-4	CASSWARLFF	TGTGCCAGCAGCTGGGCCCGGCTGTTTTTT
NA	NA	16	TRBV7-6	TRBJ1-1	CASSALPGQGNTEAFF	TGTGCCAGCAGCGCCCTCCCCGGGCAGGGGAACACTGAAGCTTTCTTT
NA	TRBD1	17	TRBV7-2	TRBJ2-5	CASSLRQGGWWQETQYF	TGTGCCAGCAGCTTAAGACAGGGTGGGTGGTGGCAAGAGACCCAGTACTTC
NA	TRBD1	14	TRBV3-1/TRBV3-2	TRBJ2-7	CASSHRDSHYEQYF	TGTGCCAGCAGCCACCGGGACAGCCACTACGAGCAGTACTTC
NA	TRBD1	14	TRBV6-5	TRBJ1-6	CASSSDRGNSPLHF	TGTGCCAGCAGTTCGGACAGGGGTAATTCACCCCTCCACTTT
NA	TRBD2	15	TRBV11-3	TRBJ2-2	CASSLGDYPGGELFF	TGTGCCAGCAGCTTAGGGGACTACCCCGGCGGGGAGCTGTTTTTT
NA	NA	15	TRBV3-1/TRBV3-2	TRBJ2-7	CASSHGRVNSYEQYF	TGTGCCAGCAGCCACGGCAGGGTCAACTCCTACGAGCAGTACTTC
NA	NA	13	TRBV7-2	TRBJ2-7	CASSQDRNYEQYF	TGTGCCAGCAGCCAGGACAGAAACTACGAGCAGTACTTC
once	NA	14	TRBV18	TRBJ1-1	CASSPRLLDTEAFF	TGTGCCAGCTCACCACGACTCTTGGACACTGAAGCTTTCTTT
once	NA	14	TRBV24-1	TRBJ2-5	CATAVGRSQETQYF	TGTGCCACCGCGGTGGGGAGGTCCCAAGAGACCCAGTACTTC
few	NA	14	TRBV6-2/TRBV6-3	TRBJ1-1	CASTPHRANTEAFF	TGTGCCAGCACCCCCCACAGGGCTAACACTGAAGCTTTCTTT
NA	TRBD2	17	TRBV4-1	TRBJ2-3	CASSQWGTSGVQDTQYF	TGCGCCAGCAGCCAATGGGGAACTAGCGGGGTGCAGGATACGCAGTATTTT
NA	TRBD2	14	TRBV28	TRBJ2-7	CASNPGLALAEQYF	TGTGCCAGCAACCCCGGACTAGCTCTGGCCGAGCAGTACTTC
NA	NA	17	TRBV5-1	TRBJ1-4	CASRVGRVGATNEKLFF	TGCGCCAGCAGGGTGGGCAGGGTTGGCGCAACTAATGAAAAACTGTTTTTT
NA	NA	14	TRBV5-4	TRBJ1-1	CASSFDSLNTEAFF	TGTGCCAGCAGCTTCGACAGCCTGAACACTGAAGCTTTCTTT
NA	NA	14	TRBV5-4	TRBJ2-5	CASSVRQGGETQYF	TGTGCCAGCAGCGTAAGACAGGGAGGAGAGACCCAGTACTTC
NA	NA	14	TRBV11-2	TRBJ2-3	CASSLARSTDTQYF	TGTGCCAGCAGCTTAGCACGGAGCACAGATACGCAGTATTTT
NA	NA	13	TRBV7-2	TRBJ1-6	CASRPGLVPPLHF	TGTGCCAGCAGACCGGGACTGGTTCCACCCCTCCACTTT
NA	TRBD1	13	TRBV12-3/TRBV12-4	TRBJ1-1	CASSIERTGQAFF	TGTGCCAGCAGTATCGAACGGACAGGGCAAGCTTTCTTT
NA	NA	15	TRBV9	TRBJ2-2	CASSALSGVTGELFF	TGTGCCAGCAGCGCCCTGTCAGGGGTGACCGGGGAGCTGTTTTTT
NA	NA	16	TRBV27	TRBJ1-2	CASSPTGGARSSGYTF	TGTGCCAGCAGTCCCACGGGGGGGGCGCGTTCTAGCGGCTACACCTTC
NA	NA	13	TRBV19	TRBJ2-5	CASSSQVFATQYF	TGTGCCAGTAGTTCACAGGTTTTTGCGACCCAGTACTTC
NA	TRBD1	14	TRBV19	TRBJ1-5	CASRPGQGHQPQHF	TGTGCCAGTAGACCGGGACAGGGGCATCAGCCCCAGCATTTT
few	NA	14	TRBV5-4	TRBJ1-3	CATSDSLSGNTIYF	TGTGCCACCTCGGACAGCCTCTCTGGAAACACCATATATTTT
NA	TRBD1	13	TRBV2	TRBJ1-1	CASSGQGVTEAFF	TGTGCCAGCAGCGGACAGGGGGTCACTGAAGCTTTCTTT
few	TRBD1	14	TRBV4-2	TRBJ1-2	CASSVQGADYGYTF	TGTGCCAGCAGCGTTCAGGGGGCTGATTATGGCTACACCTTC
NA	NA	15	TRBV5-1	TRBJ2-6	CASSLNLAGANVLTF	TGCGCCAGCAGCTTGAACTTGGCTGGGGCCAACGTCCTGACTTTC
NA	TRBD1	12	TRBV6-5	TRBJ1-2	CASTDRVIGYTF	TGTGCCAGCACCGACAGGGTTATTGGCTACACCTTC